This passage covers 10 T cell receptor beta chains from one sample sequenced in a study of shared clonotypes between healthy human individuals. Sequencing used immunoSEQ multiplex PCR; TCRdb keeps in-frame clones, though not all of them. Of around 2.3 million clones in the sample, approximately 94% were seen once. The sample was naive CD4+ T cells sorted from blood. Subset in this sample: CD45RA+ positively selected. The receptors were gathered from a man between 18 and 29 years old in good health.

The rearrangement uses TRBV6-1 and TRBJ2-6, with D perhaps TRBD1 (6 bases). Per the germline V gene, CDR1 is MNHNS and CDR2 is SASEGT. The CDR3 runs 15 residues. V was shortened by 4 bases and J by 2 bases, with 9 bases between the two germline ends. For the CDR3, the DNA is TGTGCCAGCAGTGGTCAGGGGACTGGGGCCAACGTCCTGACTTTC. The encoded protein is CASSGQGTGANVLTF.

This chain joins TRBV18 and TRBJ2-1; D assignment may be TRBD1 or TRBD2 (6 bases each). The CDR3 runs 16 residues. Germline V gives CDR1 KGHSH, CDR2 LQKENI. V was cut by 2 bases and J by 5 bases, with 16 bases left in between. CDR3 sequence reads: CASSPDAQGGNNEQFF. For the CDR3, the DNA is TGTGCCAGCTCACCAGACGCACAGGGCGGGAACAATGAGCAGTTCTTC.

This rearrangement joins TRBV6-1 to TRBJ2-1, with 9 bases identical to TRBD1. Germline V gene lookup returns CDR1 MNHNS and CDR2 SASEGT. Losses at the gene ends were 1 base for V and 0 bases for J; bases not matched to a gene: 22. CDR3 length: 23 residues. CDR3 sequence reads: CASSEGNLGGQGSWSSSYNEQFF. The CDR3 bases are TGTGCCAGCAGTGAAGGGAACTTAGGAGGACAGGGGTCCTGGTCGAGCTCCTACAATGAGCAGTTCTTC.

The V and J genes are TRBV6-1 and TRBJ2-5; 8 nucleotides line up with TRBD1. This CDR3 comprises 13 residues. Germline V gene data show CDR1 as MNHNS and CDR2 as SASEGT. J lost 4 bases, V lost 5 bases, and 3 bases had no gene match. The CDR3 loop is CASSKDRAETQYF. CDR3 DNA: TGTGCCAGCAGTAAGGACAGGGCAGAGACCCAGTACTTC.

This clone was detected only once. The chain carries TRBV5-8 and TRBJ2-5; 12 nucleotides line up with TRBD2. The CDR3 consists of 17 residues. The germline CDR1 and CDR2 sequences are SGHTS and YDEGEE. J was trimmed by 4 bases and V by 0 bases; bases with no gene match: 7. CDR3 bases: TGTGCCAGCAGCTTGGGGCTAGCGGGAGGGCCTGGAGAGACCCAGTACTTC. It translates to CASSLGLAGGPGETQYF.

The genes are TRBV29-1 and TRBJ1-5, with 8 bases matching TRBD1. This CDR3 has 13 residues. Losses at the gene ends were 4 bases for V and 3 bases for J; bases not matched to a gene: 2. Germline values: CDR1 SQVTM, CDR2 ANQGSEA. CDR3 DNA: TGCAGCGTTGTGGACAGGGACAATCAGCCCCAGCATTTT. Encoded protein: CSVVDRDNQPQHF. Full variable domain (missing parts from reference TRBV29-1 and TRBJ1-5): SAVISQKPSRDICQRGTSLTIQCQVDSQVTMMFWYRQQPGQSLTLIATANQGSEATYESGFVIDKFPISRPNLTFSTLTVSNMSPEDSSIYLCSVVDRDNQPQHFGDGTRLSIL.

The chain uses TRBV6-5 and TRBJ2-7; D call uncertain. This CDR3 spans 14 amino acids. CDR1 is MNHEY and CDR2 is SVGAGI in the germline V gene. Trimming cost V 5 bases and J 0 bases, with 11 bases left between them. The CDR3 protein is CASSRSGLSYEQYF. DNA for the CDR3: TGTGCCAGCAGTCGGTCGGGCCTCTCCTACGAGCAGTACTTC.

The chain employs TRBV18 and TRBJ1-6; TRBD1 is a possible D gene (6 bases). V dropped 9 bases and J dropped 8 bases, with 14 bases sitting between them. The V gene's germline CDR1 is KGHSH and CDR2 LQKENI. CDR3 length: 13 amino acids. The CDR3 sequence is CASASGVYSPLHF. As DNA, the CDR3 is TGTGCCAGTGCCTCAGGGGTTTATTCACCCCTCCACTTT. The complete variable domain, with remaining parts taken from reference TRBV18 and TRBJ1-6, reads NAGVMQNPRHLVRRRGQEARLRCSPMKGHSHVYWYRQLPEEGLKFMVYLQKENIIDESGMPKERFSAEFPKEGPSILRIQQVVRGDSAAYFCASASGVYSPLHFGNGTRLTVT.

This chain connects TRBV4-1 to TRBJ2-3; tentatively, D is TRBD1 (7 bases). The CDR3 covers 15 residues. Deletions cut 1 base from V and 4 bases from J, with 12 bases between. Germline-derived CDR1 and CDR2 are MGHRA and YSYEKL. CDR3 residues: CASSQAGRGADTQYF. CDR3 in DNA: TGCGCCAGCAGCCAAGCAGGCAGGGGGGCAGATACGCAGTATTTT.

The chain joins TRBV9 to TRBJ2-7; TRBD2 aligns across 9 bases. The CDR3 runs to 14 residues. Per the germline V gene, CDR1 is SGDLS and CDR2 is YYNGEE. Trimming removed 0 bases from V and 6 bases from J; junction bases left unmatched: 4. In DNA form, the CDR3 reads TGTGCCAGCAGCGTAGATAGCGGGAGTGGCGAGCAGTACTTC. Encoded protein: CASSVDSGSGEQYF.